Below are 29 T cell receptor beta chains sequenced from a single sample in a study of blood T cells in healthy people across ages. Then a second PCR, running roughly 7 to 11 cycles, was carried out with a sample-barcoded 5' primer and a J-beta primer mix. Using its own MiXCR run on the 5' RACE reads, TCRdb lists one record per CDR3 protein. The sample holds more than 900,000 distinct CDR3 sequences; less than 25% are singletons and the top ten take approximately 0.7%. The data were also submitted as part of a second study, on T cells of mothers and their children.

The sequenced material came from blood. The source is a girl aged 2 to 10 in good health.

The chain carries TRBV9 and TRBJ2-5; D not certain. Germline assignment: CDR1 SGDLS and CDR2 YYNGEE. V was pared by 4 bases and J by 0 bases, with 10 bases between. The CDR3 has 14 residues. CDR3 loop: CASSPMADQETQYF. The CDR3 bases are TGTGCCAGCAGCCCAATGGCAGACCAAGAGACCCAGTACTTC.

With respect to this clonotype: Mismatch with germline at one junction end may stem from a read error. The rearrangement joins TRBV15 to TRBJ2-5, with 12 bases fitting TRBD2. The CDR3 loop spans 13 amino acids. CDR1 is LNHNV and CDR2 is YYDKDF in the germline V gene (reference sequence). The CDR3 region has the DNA TGTGCCGCCGGGACTAGCGGGTTTGGTGAGCAGCTCTTC. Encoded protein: CAAGTSGFGEQLF.

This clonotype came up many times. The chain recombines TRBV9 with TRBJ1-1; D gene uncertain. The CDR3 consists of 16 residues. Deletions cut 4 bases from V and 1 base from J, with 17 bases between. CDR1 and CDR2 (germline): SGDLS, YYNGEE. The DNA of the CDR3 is TGTGCCAGCAGCTCCCAACAGATAGGCCAGAACACTGAAGCTTTCTTT. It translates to CASSSQQIGQNTEAFF.

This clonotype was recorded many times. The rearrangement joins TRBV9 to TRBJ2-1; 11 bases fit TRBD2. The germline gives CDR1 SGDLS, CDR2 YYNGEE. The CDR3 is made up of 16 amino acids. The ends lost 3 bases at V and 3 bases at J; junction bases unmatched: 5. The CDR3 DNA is TGTGCCAGCAGCGACGGGACTAGCGGACTCTACAATGAGCAGTTCTTC. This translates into CASSDGTSGLYNEQFF.

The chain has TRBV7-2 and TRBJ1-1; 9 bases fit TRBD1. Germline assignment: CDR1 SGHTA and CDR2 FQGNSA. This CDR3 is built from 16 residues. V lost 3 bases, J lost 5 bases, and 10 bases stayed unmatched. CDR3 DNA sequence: TGTGCCAGCAGCTTTGCAGCCGGGACAGGGATAACTGAAGCTTTCTTT. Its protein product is CASSFAAGTGITEAFF.

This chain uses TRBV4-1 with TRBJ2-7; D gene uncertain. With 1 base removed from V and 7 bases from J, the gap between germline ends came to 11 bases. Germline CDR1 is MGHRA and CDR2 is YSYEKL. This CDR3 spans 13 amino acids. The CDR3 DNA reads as TGCGCCAGCAGCCAAGGACGGGCCTTGGAGCAGTACTTC. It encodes CASSQGRALEQYF.

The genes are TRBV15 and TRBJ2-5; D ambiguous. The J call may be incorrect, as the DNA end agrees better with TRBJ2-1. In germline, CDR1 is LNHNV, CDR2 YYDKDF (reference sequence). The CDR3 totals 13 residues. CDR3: CATSRVGLNEQFF. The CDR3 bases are TGTGCCACCAGCAGAGTCGGGCTCAATGAGCAGTTCTTC.

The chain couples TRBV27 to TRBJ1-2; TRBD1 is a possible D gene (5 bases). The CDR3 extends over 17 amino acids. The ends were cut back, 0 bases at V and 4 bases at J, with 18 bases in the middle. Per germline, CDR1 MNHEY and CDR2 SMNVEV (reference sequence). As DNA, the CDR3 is TGTGCCAGCAGTTTATCGATTATCAGGGACCCCACCTATGGCTACACCTTC. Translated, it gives CASSLSIIRDPTYGYTF.

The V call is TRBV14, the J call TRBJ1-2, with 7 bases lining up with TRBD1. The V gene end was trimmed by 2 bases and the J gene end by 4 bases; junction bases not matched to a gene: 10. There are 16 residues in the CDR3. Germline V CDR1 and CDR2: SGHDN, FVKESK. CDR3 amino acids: CASSQFLTGAVYGYTF. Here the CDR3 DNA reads TGTGCCAGCAGCCAATTCTTAACAGGGGCAGTCTATGGCTACACCTTC.

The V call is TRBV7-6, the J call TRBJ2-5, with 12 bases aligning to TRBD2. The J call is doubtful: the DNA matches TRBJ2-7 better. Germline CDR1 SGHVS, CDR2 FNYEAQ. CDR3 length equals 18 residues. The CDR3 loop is CASSLSLAGGPDMYEQYF. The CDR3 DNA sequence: TGTGCCAGCAGCTTATCTCTAGCGGGAGGGCCGGATATGTACGAGCAGTACTTC.

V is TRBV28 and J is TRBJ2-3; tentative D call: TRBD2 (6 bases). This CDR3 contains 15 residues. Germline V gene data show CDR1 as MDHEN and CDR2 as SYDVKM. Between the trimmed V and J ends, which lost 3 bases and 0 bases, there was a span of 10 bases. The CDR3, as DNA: TGTGCCAGCAGTTTTCGCGGGGTTAGCACAGATACGCAGTATTTT. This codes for CASSFRGVSTDTQYF.

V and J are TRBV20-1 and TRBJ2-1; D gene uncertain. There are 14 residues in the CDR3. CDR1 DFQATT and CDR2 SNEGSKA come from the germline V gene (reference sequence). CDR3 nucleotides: TGCAGCCCGTTTCGCTTGGGCGGTGGCAATGAGCAGTTCTTC. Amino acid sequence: CSPFRLGGGNEQFF.

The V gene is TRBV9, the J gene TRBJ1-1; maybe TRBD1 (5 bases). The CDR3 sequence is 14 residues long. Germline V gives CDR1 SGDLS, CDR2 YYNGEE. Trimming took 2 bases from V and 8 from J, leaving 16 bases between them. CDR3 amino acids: CASSVDSYPVEAFF. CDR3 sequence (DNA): TGTGCCAGCAGCGTTGACAGCTACCCTGTCGAAGCTTTCTTT. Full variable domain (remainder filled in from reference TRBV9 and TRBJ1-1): DSGVTQTPKHLITATGQRVTLRCSPRSGDLSVYWYQQSLDQGLQFLIQYYNGEERAKGNILERFSAQQFPDLHSELNLSSLELGDSALYFCASSVDSYPVEAFFGQGTRLTVV.

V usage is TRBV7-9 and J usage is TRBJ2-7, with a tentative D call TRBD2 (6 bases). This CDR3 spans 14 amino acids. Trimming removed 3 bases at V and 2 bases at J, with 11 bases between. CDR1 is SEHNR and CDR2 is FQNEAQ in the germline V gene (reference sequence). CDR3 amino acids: CASSLEGKPYEQYF. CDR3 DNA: TGTGCCAGCAGCTTGGAGGGGAAACCCTACGAGCAGTACTTC.

The CDR3 sequence is CSARGITDTQYF. As DNA, the CDR3 is TGCAGTGCTCGGGGGATCACAGATACGCAGTATTTT. This chain joins TRBV20-1 and TRBJ2-3, with a weak D call TRBD2 (6 bases). Germline lookup yields CDR1 DFQATT and CDR2 SNEGSKA (reference sequence). The CDR3 extends over 12 amino acids. V dropped 5 bases and J dropped 2 bases, with 8 bases sitting between them.

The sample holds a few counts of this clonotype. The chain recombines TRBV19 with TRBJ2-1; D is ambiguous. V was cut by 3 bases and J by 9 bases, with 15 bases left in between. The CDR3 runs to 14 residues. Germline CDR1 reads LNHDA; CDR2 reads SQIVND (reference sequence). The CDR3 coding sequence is TGTGCCAGTAGTATGGGTGGGAACTACGGTGAGCAGTTCTTC. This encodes CASSMGGNYGEQFF.

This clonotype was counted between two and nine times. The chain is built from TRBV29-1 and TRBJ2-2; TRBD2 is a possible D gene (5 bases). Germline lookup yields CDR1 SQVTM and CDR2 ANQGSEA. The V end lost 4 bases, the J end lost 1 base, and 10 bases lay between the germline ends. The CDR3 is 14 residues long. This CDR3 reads CSVARERNTGELFF. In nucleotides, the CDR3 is TGCAGCGTTGCTAGGGAGCGGAACACCGGGGAGCTGTTTTTT.

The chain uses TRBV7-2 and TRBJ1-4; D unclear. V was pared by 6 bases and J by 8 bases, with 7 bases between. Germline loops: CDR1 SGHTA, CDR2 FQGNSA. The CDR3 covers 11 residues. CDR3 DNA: TGTGCCAGCAGGGTCCAAGAAAAACTGTTTTTT. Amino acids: CASRVQEKLFF.

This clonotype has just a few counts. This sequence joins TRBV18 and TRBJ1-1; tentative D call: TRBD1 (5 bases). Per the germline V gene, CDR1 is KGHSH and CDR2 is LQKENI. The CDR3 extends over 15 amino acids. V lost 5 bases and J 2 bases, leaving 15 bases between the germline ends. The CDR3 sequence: CASSVQGYENTEAFF. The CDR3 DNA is TGTGCCAGCTCAGTCCAGGGTTATGAAAACACTGAAGCTTTCTTT.

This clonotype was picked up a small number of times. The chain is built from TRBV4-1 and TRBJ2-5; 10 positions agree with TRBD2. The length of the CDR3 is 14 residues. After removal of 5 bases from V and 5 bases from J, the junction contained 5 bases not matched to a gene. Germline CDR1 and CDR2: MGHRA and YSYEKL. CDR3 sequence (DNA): TGCGCCAGCAGCTTTTTGGGACTAGCGGAGACCCAGTACTTC. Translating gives CASSFLGLAETQYF.

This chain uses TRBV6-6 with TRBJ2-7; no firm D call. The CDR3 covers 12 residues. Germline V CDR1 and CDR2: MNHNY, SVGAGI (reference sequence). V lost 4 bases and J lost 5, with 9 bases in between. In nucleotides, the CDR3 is TGTGCCAGCAGTTTCAGCACGGACGAGCAGTACTTC. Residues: CASSFSTDEQYF.

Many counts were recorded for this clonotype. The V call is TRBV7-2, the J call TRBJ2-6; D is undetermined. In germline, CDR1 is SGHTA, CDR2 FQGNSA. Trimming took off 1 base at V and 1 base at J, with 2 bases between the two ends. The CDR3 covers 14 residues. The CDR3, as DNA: TGTGCCAGCAGCTTAGAATCTGGGGCCAACGTCCTGACTTTC. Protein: CASSLESGANVLTF.

CDR3: CASSSGQGYLYGYTF. The CDR3 DNA is TGTGCCAGCAGTTCGGGACAGGGATATCTCTATGGCTACACCTTC. V gene TRBV6-5 combines with J gene TRBJ1-2; 9 bases align to TRBD1. V was clipped by 4 bases and J by 4 bases; unmatched bases: 7. The length of the CDR3 is 15 residues. Germline CDR1 is MNHEY and CDR2 is SVGAGI.

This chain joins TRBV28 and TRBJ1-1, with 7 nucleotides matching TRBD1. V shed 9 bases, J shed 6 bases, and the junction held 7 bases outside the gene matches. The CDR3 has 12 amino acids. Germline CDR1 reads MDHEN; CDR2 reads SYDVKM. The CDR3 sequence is CASLTGVAEAFF. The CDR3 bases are TGTGCCAGTCTTACAGGGGTAGCTGAAGCTTTCTTT. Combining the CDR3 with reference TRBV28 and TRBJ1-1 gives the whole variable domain DVKVTQSSRYLVKRTGEKVFLECVQDMDHENMFWYRQDPGLGLRLIYFSYDVKMKEKGDIPEGYSVSREKKERFSLILESASTNQTSMYLCASLTGVAEAFFGQGTRLTVV.

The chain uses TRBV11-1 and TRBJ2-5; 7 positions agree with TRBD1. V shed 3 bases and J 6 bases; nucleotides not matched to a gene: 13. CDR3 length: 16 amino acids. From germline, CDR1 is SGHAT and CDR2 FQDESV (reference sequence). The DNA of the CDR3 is TGTGCCAGCAGCTTCCCCCGCTCCGGACAGGTCCAGACCCAGTACTTC. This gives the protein CASSFPRSGQVQTQYF.

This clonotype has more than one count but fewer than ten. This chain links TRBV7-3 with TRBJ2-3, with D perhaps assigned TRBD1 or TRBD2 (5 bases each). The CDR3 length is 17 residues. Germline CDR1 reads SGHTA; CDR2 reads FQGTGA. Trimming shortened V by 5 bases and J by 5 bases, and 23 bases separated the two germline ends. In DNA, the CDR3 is TGTGCCAGCAGCACCAATGTTGGGGGACCCCGGGGAGATACGCAGTATTTT. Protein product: CASSTNVGGPRGDTQYF. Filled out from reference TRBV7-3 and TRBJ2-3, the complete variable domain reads GAGVSQTPSNKVTEKGKYVELRCDPISGHTALYWYRQSLGQGPEFLIYFQGTGAADDSGLPNDRFFAVRPEGSVSTLKIQRTERGDSAVYLCASSTNVGGPRGDTQYFGPGTRLTVL.

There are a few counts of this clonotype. The CDR3 here is CASSAGLAYNEQFF. In DNA, the CDR3 is TGTGCCAGCAGCGCTGGACTAGCGTACAATGAGCAGTTCTTC. This sequence joins TRBV6-5 and TRBJ2-1; TRBD2 agrees at 9 bases. This CDR3 region has 14 residues. Per the germline V gene, CDR1 is MNHEY and CDR2 is SVGAGI. V was pared by 6 bases and J by 4 bases, with 4 bases of the junction left unmatched.

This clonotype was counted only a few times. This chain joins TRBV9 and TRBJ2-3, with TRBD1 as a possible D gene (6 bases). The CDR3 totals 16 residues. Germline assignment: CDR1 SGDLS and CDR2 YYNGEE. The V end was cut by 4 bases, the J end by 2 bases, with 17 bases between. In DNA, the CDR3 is TGTGCCAGCAGCCCTGGGGGACAACTATTCACAGATACGCAGTATTTT. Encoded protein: CASSPGGQLFTDTQYF. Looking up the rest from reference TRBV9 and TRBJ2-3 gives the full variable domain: DSGVTQTPKHLITATGQRVTLRCSPRSGDLSVYWYQQSLDQGLQFLIQYYNGEERAKGNILERFSAQQFPDLHSELNLSSLELGDSALYFCASSPGGQLFTDTQYFGPGTRLTVL.

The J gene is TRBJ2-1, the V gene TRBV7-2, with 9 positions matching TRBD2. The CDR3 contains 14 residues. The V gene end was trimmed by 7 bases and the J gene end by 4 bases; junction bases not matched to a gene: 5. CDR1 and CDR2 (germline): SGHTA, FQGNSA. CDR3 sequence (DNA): TGTGCCAGCACCTCTAGCGGGGTTTACAATGAGCAGTTCTTC. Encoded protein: CASTSSGVYNEQFF.